The 13 T cell receptor beta chains given below trace back to one sample, sequenced in a study of shared clonotypes between healthy human individuals. Naive CD8 cells lacked CD45RO, underwent positive selection for CCR7 and left out terminally differentiated effector memory CD45RA+ cells. Clones were read by immunoSEQ multiplex PCR, and TCRdb kept only the in-frame ones, dropping some. The profile shows around 610,000 clones, roughly 95% of them singletons. Sequencing used naive CD8+ T cells sorted from blood. The receptors originated from a woman between 25 and 40 years old in good health.

This chain uses TRBV7-9 with TRBJ1-1; D remains ambiguous. CDR3 length equals 11 residues. V was shortened by 7 bases and J by 0 bases, with 3 bases between the two germline ends. CDR1 and CDR2 (germline): SEHNR, FQNEAQ (reference sequence). CDR3 in DNA: TGTGCCAGCACAGTGAACACTGAAGCTTTCTTT. It yields the protein CASTVNTEAFF.

V gene TRBV9 combines with J gene TRBJ2-5, with D perhaps matching TRBD2 (7 bases). The CDR3 loop spans 18 amino acids. Looked up from germline, CDR1 is SGDLS and CDR2 is YYNGEE. With 0 bases removed from V and 4 bases from J, the gap between germline ends came to 22 bases. The CDR3 bases are TGTGCCAGCAGCGTAGGAGTTGTCGGGGGGCGGTTTGGAGAGACCCAGTACTTC. Translation: CASSVGVVGGRFGETQYF.

The rearrangement links TRBV5-6 to TRBJ2-3, with 14 bases aligning to TRBD2. In germline, CDR1 is SGHDT, CDR2 YYEEEE. V trimming: 4 bases; J trimming: 4 bases; junction bases outside the gene matches: 8. The length of the CDR3 is 17 residues. The CDR3 reads CASSPWGTSGSPDTQYF. The CDR3 DNA is TGTGCCAGCAGCCCCTGGGGGACTAGCGGGAGTCCAGATACGCAGTATTTT.

The V gene is TRBV7-9, the J gene TRBJ1-1; D is undetermined. This CDR3 spans 14 amino acids. Germline V CDR1 and CDR2: SEHNR, FQNEAQ (reference sequence). Between the trimmed V and J ends, which lost 5 bases and 5 bases, there was a span of 15 bases. The CDR3 DNA sequence: TGTGCCAGCAGCCCACCCCGTACAGCTACTGAAGCTTTCTTT. Translating it yields CASSPPRTATEAFF.

The chain has TRBV6-6 and TRBJ2-2; D not resolved. The CDR3 has 13 amino acids. CDR1 and CDR2 (germline): MNHNY, SVGAGI (reference sequence). Between the trimmed V and J ends, which lost 6 bases and 4 bases, there was a span of 9 bases. In nucleotides, the CDR3 is TGTGCCAGCAGCCCGGACCGCACCGGGGAGCTGTTTTTT. This encodes CASSPDRTGELFF.

V gene TRBV11-2 combines with J gene TRBJ2-7, with 7 positions matching TRBD2. CDR1 and CDR2 (germline): SGHAT, FQNNGV. The trim removed 5 bases at V and 0 bases at J, leaving 16 bases unmatched. The CDR3 is 18 residues long. Here the CDR3 reads CASSPVGAAGGSSYEQYF. CDR3 in DNA: TGTGCCAGCAGCCCCGTCGGGGCCGCGGGCGGGAGCTCCTACGAGCAGTACTTC.

The chain employs TRBV7-8 and TRBJ2-7; D may be TRBD2 (5 bases). Germline V CDR1 and CDR2: SGHVS, FQNEAQ. Deletions cut 7 bases from V and 2 bases from J, with 18 bases between. This CDR3 comprises 15 residues. Here the CDR3 reads CASTSTLSSAYEQYF. In DNA form, the CDR3 reads TGTGCCAGCACCTCAACCCTCAGTAGCGCCTACGAGCAGTACTTC.

This rearrangement joins TRBV25-1 to TRBJ2-7; tentative D call: TRBD1 (5 bases). Germline assignment: CDR1 MGHDK and CDR2 SYGVNS. There are 14 residues in the CDR3. Trimming shortened V by 3 bases and J by 2 bases, and 11 bases separated the two germline ends. CDR3 loop: CASSDWAGTYEQYF. The CDR3, as DNA: TGTGCCAGCAGTGATTGGGCAGGGACCTACGAGCAGTACTTC.

With respect to this clone: An end of the junction differs from the germline gene, which may be a read error. The J gene is TRBJ2-1, the V gene TRBV28; D might be TRBD2 (5 bases). CDR3 length: 12 amino acids. From germline, CDR1 is MDHEN and CDR2 SYDVKM. CDR3 amino acids: CVGVSSYNEQFF. CDR3 DNA sequence: TGCGTCGGGGTAAGCTCCTACAATGAGCAGTTCTTC.

This chain connects TRBV29-1 to TRBJ2-7, with D possibly TRBD2 on 5 matching bases. Trimming removed 5 bases at V and 1 base at J, with 21 bases between. This CDR3 has 16 residues. Per the germline V gene, CDR1 is SQVTM and CDR2 is ANQGSEA. The CDR3 sequence: CSVLDSPSGSSYEQYF. The CDR3 DNA reads as TGCAGCGTTTTGGACTCCCCCTCCGGTTCTTCCTACGAGCAGTACTTC.

This chain joins TRBV9 and TRBJ2-5; the D gene could be TRBD1 or TRBD2 (5 bases each). Germline V lookup: CDR1 SGDLS, CDR2 YYNGEE. The CDR3 covers 13 residues. Between the trimmed V and J ends, which lost 7 bases and 0 bases, there was a span of 10 bases. CDR3 in amino acids: CASGGADQETQYF. Written as DNA, the CDR3 is TGTGCCAGCGGGGGTGCGGACCAAGAGACCCAGTACTTC. Full variable domain (rest looked up from reference TRBV9 and TRBJ2-5): DSGVTQTPKHLITATGQRVTLRCSPRSGDLSVYWYQQSLDQGLQFLIQYYNGEERAKGNILERFSAQQFPDLHSELNLSSLELGDSALYFCASGGADQETQYFGPGTRLLVL.

This sequence joins TRBV7-6 and TRBJ1-1; the D gene is possibly TRBD1 (5 bases). Trimming removed 6 bases at V and 1 base at J, with 18 bases between. Germline V CDR1 and CDR2: SGHVS, FNYEAQ. The CDR3 extends over 16 amino acids. The chain's CDR3 is CASRHFRGRPNTEAFF. Written as DNA, the CDR3 is TGTGCCAGCAGGCATTTTAGGGGCAGGCCGAACACTGAAGCTTTCTTT.

This sequence joins TRBV11-2 and TRBJ2-1; 7 bases align to TRBD2. The germline gives CDR1 SGHAT, CDR2 FQNNGV. The CDR3 is 13 residues long. V shed 4 bases and J 5 bases; nucleotides not matched to a gene: 2. This chain's CDR3 is CASSSSGNNEQFF. The CDR3 coding sequence is TGTGCCAGCAGCTCAAGCGGGAACAATGAGCAGTTCTTC.